These 9 T cell receptor beta chains originate from one sample sequenced in a study of blood T cell repertoires in COVID-19. Sequenced by immunoSEQ multiplex PCR; TCRdb stores in-frame clones only, minus some. The data show fewer than 700,000 clones, approximately 91% seen once. The sequencing sample was made of peripheral blood. Source of these receptors: a woman in her fifties or sixties with COVID-19, enrolled during active disease.

The chain employs TRBV4-2 and TRBJ1-3; 9 bases are a match to TRBD1. The germline V gene has CDR1 LGHNA and CDR2 YNFKEQ. The V and J ends lost 4 bases and 1 base, in that order; junction bases with no gene match: 2. This CDR3 is built from 15 residues. CDR3 DNA sequence: TGTGCCAGCAGCCCGGGACAGGGTTCTGGAAACACCATATATTTT. Protein sequence: CASSPGQGSGNTIYF.

The chain carries TRBV20-1 and TRBJ2-5; D ambiguous. The CDR3 length is 12 residues. In germline, CDR1 is DFQATT, CDR2 SNEGSKA (reference sequence). V shed 3 bases and J shed 5 bases, with 10 bases lying between them. This CDR3 is CSASRVKETQYF. CDR3 DNA sequence: TGCAGTGCTAGTCGGGTGAAGGAGACCCAGTACTTC.

This clone came up once. The chain recombines TRBV11-2 with TRBJ1-1; D gene unclear. Trimming cost V 0 bases and J 5 bases, with 7 bases left between them. CDR3 length: 13 residues. Germline CDR1 and CDR2: SGHAT and FQNNGV. The CDR3 DNA reads as TGTGCCAGCAGCTTAGAAGGGAGAACTGAAGCTTTCTTT. Translating gives CASSLEGRTEAFF.

The chain uses TRBV11-2 and TRBJ2-7, with a weak D call TRBD2 (6 bases). Germline V gene data show CDR1 as SGHAT and CDR2 as FQNNGV. The V end was cut by 3 bases, the J end by 3 bases, with 18 bases between. This CDR3 has 16 amino acids. Here the CDR3 DNA reads TGTGCCAGCAGCTTGAAGGTGGATCGGGGGTACTACGAGCAGTACTTC. This codes for CASSLKVDRGYYEQYF.

J is TRBJ1-1 and V is TRBV7-9; D gene ambiguous. The V end was cut by 5 bases, the J end by 1 base, with 8 bases between. Germline V gene data show CDR1 as SEHNR and CDR2 as FQNEAQ (reference sequence). The CDR3 is made up of 13 amino acids. The chain's CDR3 is CASSPGANTEAFF. The CDR3 coding sequence is TGTGCCAGCAGCCCGGGAGCGAACACTGAAGCTTTCTTT.

J is TRBJ1-5 and V is TRBV4-1; D is unclear. V lost 3 bases, J lost 0 bases, and 9 bases lay in between. Germline V gene data show CDR1 as MGHRA and CDR2 as YSYEKL. This CDR3 is 15 amino acids long. The CDR3 DNA follows: TGCGCCAGCAGCCAGAGTACGTATAGCAATCAGCCCCAGCATTTT. Protein: CASSQSTYSNQPQHF.

This clone has a single count. This chain connects TRBV7-3 to TRBJ2-2; the D is unclear. The germline gives CDR1 SGHTA, CDR2 FQGTGA. V shed 1 base and J shed 2 bases, with 11 bases lying between them. CDR3 length: 16 residues. The chain's CDR3 is CASSLNRVSNTGELFF. The DNA of the CDR3 is TGTGCCAGCAGCTTAAATCGGGTTTCCAACACCGGGGAGCTGTTTTTT. Variable domain in full (rest from reference TRBV7-3 and TRBJ2-2): GAGVSQTPSNKVTEKGKYVELRCDPISGHTALYWYRQSLGQGPEFLIYFQGTGAADDSGLPNDRFFAVRPEGSVSTLKIQRTERGDSAVYLCASSLNRVSNTGELFFGEGSRLTVL.

The rearrangement uses TRBV9 and TRBJ2-3, with TRBD2 matching over 10 bases. The germline V gene encodes CDR1 SGDLS and CDR2 YYNGEE. V lost 1 base, J lost 5 bases, and 4 bases stayed unmatched. The CDR3 is made up of 15 amino acids. The CDR3 DNA sequence: TGTGCCAGCAGCGTACAAGCGGGGGGGCGAGATACGCAGTATTTT. Protein sequence: CASSVQAGGRDTQYF.

V is TRBV20-1 and J is TRBJ1-1, with D unclear. This CDR3 has 11 residues. V lost 6 bases and J lost 4, with 9 bases in between. Germline CDR1 and CDR2: DFQATT and SNEGSKA (reference sequence). Here the CDR3 DNA reads TGCAGTGCCGAGGGTCGCACTGAAGCTTTCTTT. It encodes CSAEGRTEAFF.